This T cell receptor beta chain was recorded in a study of OX40 agonist ivuxolimab in advanced cancers. Across the whole study: Ivuxolimab is an agonistic anti-OX40 (CD134) antibody, and patients were treated with it. Patients in the trial were receiving intravenous ivuxolimab every 2 weeks, at doses of 0.01 to 10 mg/kg. Hepatocellular carcinoma, melanoma, renal cell or head and neck cancer was diagnosed in the dose-escalation patients.

Drawing of blood for sampling happened at baseline, at cycle 4 day 1, and at cycle 7 day 1. The V segment lost 5 bases and the J segment 4 bases; nucleotides outside the gene matches: 16. The CDR3 is 18 amino acids. Per the germline V gene, CDR1 is SGHTA and CDR2 is FQGNSA. TCRdb keeps only in-frame clones here, not all; method: immunoSEQ multiplex PCR. Among over 35,000 clones listed, 70% to 85% were seen once. V gene TRBV7-2 combines with J gene TRBJ2-3; 9 nucleotides align to TRBD2. The receptor's source is an adult with an advanced solid tumor such as melanoma, head and neck, liver or kidney cancer. Specimen: CD4+ or CD8+ T cells sorted from blood, collected in a trial of the OX40 agonist ivuxolimab. The CDR3 bases are TGTGCCAGCAGCCATCCGGGGGCCGGGACTAGCCAGTCAGATACGCAGTATTTT. Translated, it gives CASSHPGAGTSQSDTQYF.